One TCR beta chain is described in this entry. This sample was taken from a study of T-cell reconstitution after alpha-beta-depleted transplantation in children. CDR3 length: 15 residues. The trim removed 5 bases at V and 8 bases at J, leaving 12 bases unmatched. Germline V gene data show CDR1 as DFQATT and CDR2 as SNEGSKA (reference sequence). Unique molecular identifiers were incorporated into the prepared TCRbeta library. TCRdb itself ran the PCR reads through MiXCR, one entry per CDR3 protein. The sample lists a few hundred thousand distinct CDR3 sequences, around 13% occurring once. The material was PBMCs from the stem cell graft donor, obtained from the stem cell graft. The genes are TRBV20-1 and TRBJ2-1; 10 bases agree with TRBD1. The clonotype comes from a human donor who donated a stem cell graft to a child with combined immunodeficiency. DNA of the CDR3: TGCAGTGCTCTGAACCGGGACAGGGGCTTGGATGAGCAGTTCTTC. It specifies CSALNRDRGLDEQFF.